A single sample is the source of the 30 T cell receptor beta chains below, sequenced in a study of OX40 agonist ivuxolimab in advanced cancers. Using immunoSEQ multiplex PCR, the repertoire was profiled, and TCRdb retains in-frame clones only, with some absent. The profile shows 35,000 to 45,000 clones, over 75% of them singletons. Sample: CD4+ or CD8+ T cells sorted from blood, taken in a trial of the OX40 agonist ivuxolimab. All receptors derive from an adult with an advanced solid tumor such as melanoma, head and neck, liver or kidney cancer.

On this clone: One end of the junction fails to match germline, which may point to a read error. This chain uses TRBV4-2 with TRBJ2-7, with 10 bases lining up with TRBD2. The CDR3 loop spans 17 amino acids. From germline, CDR1 is LGHNA and CDR2 YNFKEQ. CDR3 region: CASSSNAWTSGSYEQCF. DNA for the CDR3: TGTGCCAGCAGCTCCAACGCTTGGACTAGCGGTTCCTACGAGCAGTGCTTC.

The V call is TRBV15, the J call TRBJ2-1, with a weak D call TRBD2 (5 bases). The length of the CDR3 is 15 residues. CDR1 and CDR2 from the germline V gene are LNHNV and YYDKDF (reference sequence). V lost 3 bases and J 1 base, leaving 10 bases between the germline ends. The CDR3 region is CATSRRAGSYNEQFF. CDR3 nucleotide sequence: TGTGCCACCAGCAGGAGGGCGGGTTCCTACAATGAGCAGTTCTTC.

The chain joins TRBV5-5 to TRBJ2-7, with 10 nucleotides matching TRBD2. The germline V gene encodes CDR1 SGHKS and CDR2 YYEKEE (reference sequence). The ends lost 4 bases at V and 3 bases at J; junction bases unmatched: 4. The CDR3 loop spans 14 amino acids. CDR3 in DNA: TGTGCCAGCAGCGTTGGACTAGCGGTCTACGAGCAGTACTTC. Translation gives CASSVGLAVYEQYF.

The chain couples TRBV29-1 to TRBJ1-3, with D unclear. V gave up 4 bases and J gave up 4 bases, with 5 bases separating them. The CDR3 loop spans 11 amino acids. In germline, CDR1 is SQVTM, CDR2 ANQGSEA. CDR3 sequence reads: CSVGGGNTIYF. CDR3 DNA: TGCAGCGTTGGGGGAGGAAACACCATATATTTT.

The table lists this clone with a few counts. J is TRBJ1-1 and V is TRBV7-2, with no clear D. V was cut by 2 bases and J by 10 bases, with 14 bases left in between. Germline CDR1 and CDR2: SGHTA and FQGNSA. This CDR3 has 13 amino acids. In DNA, the CDR3 is TGTGCCAGCAGCTTATCCTTTCCGGGCCCAGCTTTCTTT. This translates into CASSLSFPGPAFF. The variable domain in full, completed from reference TRBV7-2 and TRBJ1-1, reads GAGVSQSPSNKVTEKGKDVELRCDPISGHTALYWYRQSLGQGLEFLIYFQGNSAPDKSGLPSDRFSAERTGGSVSTLTIQRTQQEDSAVYLCASSLSFPGPAFFGQGTRLTVV.

This chain connects TRBV6-5 to TRBJ2-1; 8 nucleotides match TRBD1. Germline values: CDR1 MNHEY, CDR2 SVGAGI. The CDR3 has 14 residues. Germline trimming cut 6 bases from V and 6 bases from J; bases unmatched to any gene: 7. CDR3 sequence reads: CASRKDRVGNEQFF. In DNA form, the CDR3 reads TGTGCCAGCAGAAAGGACAGGGTAGGCAATGAGCAGTTCTTC.

This chain uses TRBV27 with TRBJ2-5; D is perhaps TRBD2 (5 bases). The V gene's germline CDR1 is MNHEY and CDR2 SMNVEV (reference sequence). The V gene lost 7 bases and the J gene lost 6 bases, with 9 bases spanning the gap. CDR3 size: 11 residues. This chain's CDR3 is CASTRGKTQYF. Written as DNA, the CDR3 is TGTGCCAGCACCCGAGGGAAGACCCAGTACTTC.

The chain recombines TRBV19 with TRBJ1-3; D is ambiguous. The CDR3 contains 15 residues. With 3 bases removed from V and 4 bases from J, the gap between germline ends came to 13 bases. CDR1 is LNHDA and CDR2 is SQIVND in the germline V gene (reference sequence). CDR3 nucleotide sequence: TGTGCCAGTAGTATTGGTCCGCTTATCGGAAACACCATATATTTT. Amino acids: CASSIGPLIGNTIYF.

The chain is built from TRBV7-7 and TRBJ2-3, with TRBD2 matching 9 bases. CDR1 and CDR2 from the germline V gene are SSHAT and FNYEAQ (reference sequence). The CDR3 contains 17 residues. V lost 1 base to trimming and J lost 2 bases; unmatched junction nucleotides: 7. The CDR3 is CASSLGRTSEHTDTQYF. The DNA for the CDR3 is TGTGCCAGCAGCTTAGGAAGGACTAGCGAACACACAGATACGCAGTATTTT.

The chain recombines TRBV4-2 with TRBJ2-1; a possible D gene is TRBD2 (5 bases). The CDR3 has 17 residues. V dropped 2 bases and J dropped 1 base, with 15 bases sitting between them. Per the germline V gene, CDR1 is LGHNA and CDR2 is YNFKEQ. The CDR3 spells CASSQSLQEASYNEQFF. Here the CDR3 DNA reads TGTGCCAGCAGCCAATCACTGCAGGAGGCGTCCTACAATGAGCAGTTCTTC.

The rearrangement joins TRBV9 to TRBJ2-1; D is possibly TRBD2 (5 bases). Trimming stripped 3 bases from V and 5 bases from J, with 15 bases between. Germline V CDR1 and CDR2: SGDLS, YYNGEE. The CDR3 contains 15 residues. The CDR3, as DNA: TGTGCCAGCAGCGCCTTCGGAGGTTCAGACAATGAGCAGTTCTTC. Protein sequence: CASSAFGGSDNEQFF.

This clone appeared many times. The V and J genes are TRBV12-5 and TRBJ1-4; no firm D call. The CDR3 has 14 residues. Germline assignment: CDR1 LGHNT and CDR2 FRNRAP. Trimming pared 1 base from V and 0 bases from J, leaving 3 bases between. The CDR3 region has the DNA TGTGCTAGTGGTTTGGGGTCAACTAATGAAAAACTGTTTTTT. It is translated as CASGLGSTNEKLFF.

This chain uses TRBV15 with TRBJ1-1; 12 bases agree with TRBD1. From germline, CDR1 is LNHNV and CDR2 YYDKDF (reference sequence). The trim removed 1 base at V and 4 bases at J, leaving 4 bases unmatched. The CDR3 covers 16 residues. CDR3 region: CATSRGGTGGGTEAFF. The CDR3 bases are TGTGCCACCAGCAGAGGGGGGACAGGGGGCGGCACTGAAGCTTTCTTT.

The genes are TRBV7-2 and TRBJ1-1; D gene unclear. From germline, CDR1 is SGHTA and CDR2 FQGNSA. The germline V and J ends were trimmed by 4 bases and 0 bases, with 15 bases remaining between them. The CDR3 runs 16 residues. CDR3 region: CASSSRHATMNTEAFF. DNA for the CDR3: TGTGCCAGCAGCTCACGACACGCAACCATGAACACTGAAGCTTTCTTT.

The chain has TRBV27 and TRBJ2-7; D possibly corresponds to TRBD2 (6 bases). The CDR3 runs 13 residues. The germline CDR1 and CDR2 sequences are MNHEY and SMNVEV (reference sequence). V lost 5 bases and J 4 bases, leaving 12 bases between the germline ends. Here the CDR3 DNA reads TGTGCCAGCAGTCCCCTGGGGGGTTACGAGCAGTACTTC. It encodes CASSPLGGYEQYF.

V usage is TRBV2 and J usage is TRBJ2-5, with 9 bases lining up with TRBD1. CDR3 length: 18 amino acids. Germline CDR1 SNHLY, CDR2 FYNNEI. The J segment lost 1 base and the V segment lost 6 bases, leaving 15 bases of the junction unmatched. CDR3: CASSRTGAGSGGQETQYF. The CDR3 region has the DNA TGTGCCAGCAGCCGGACAGGGGCCGGGTCGGGGGGCCAAGAGACCCAGTACTTC.

The chain joins TRBV6-5 to TRBJ2-4; TRBD1 agrees at 9 bases. This CDR3 spans 14 amino acids. Germline V gene sequence: CDR1 MNHEY, CDR2 SVGAGI. V was clipped by 4 bases and J by 9 bases; unmatched bases: 7. CDR3 nucleotide sequence: TGTGCCAGCAGTTCCGGGACAGGGCGGAGCATTCAGTACTTC. Translating gives CASSSGTGRSIQYF.

This rearrangement joins TRBV15 to TRBJ2-2; 10 nucleotides agree with TRBD2. V lost 5 bases to trimming and J lost 5 bases; unmatched junction nucleotides: 5. The CDR3 has 15 amino acids. Germline V gene lookup returns CDR1 LNHNV and CDR2 YYDKDF (reference sequence). This CDR3 reads CATSASGGQTGELFF. The CDR3 DNA is TGTGCCACCAGCGCTAGCGGGGGACAGACCGGGGAGCTGTTTTTT. The full variable domain, completed using reference TRBV15 and TRBJ2-2, is DAMVIQNPRYQVTQFGKPVTLSCSQTLNHNVMYWYQQKSSQAPKLLFHYYDKDFNNEADTPDNFQSRRPNTSFCFLDIRSPGLGDTAMYLCATSASGGQTGELFFGEGSRLTVL.

This chain uses TRBV19 with TRBJ1-6; D unresolved. V was shortened by 4 bases and J by 7 bases, with 11 bases between the two germline ends. The CDR3 length is 14 residues. The V gene's germline CDR1 is LNHDA and CDR2 SQIVND (reference sequence). CDR3 DNA sequence: TGTGCCAGTAGTACGACTTGGCCCAATTCACCCCTCCACTTT. Translated, it gives CASSTTWPNSPLHF.

The chain couples TRBV19 to TRBJ1-2; D remains unclear. Per the germline V gene, CDR1 is LNHDA and CDR2 is SQIVND (reference sequence). Trimming stripped 3 bases from V and 4 bases from J, with 12 bases between. The CDR3 extends over 14 amino acids. CDR3 residues: CASSISRATYGYTF. CDR3 nucleotide sequence: TGTGCCAGTAGTATTTCGAGGGCTACCTATGGCTACACCTTC. The variable domain in full, with the rest retrieved from reference TRBV19 and TRBJ1-2, is DGGITQSPKYLFRKEGQNVTLSCEQNLNHDAMYWYRQDPGQGLRLIYYSQIVNDFQKGDIAEGYSVSREKKESFPLTVTSAQKNPTAFYLCASSISRATYGYTFGSGTRLTVV.

The genes are TRBV30 and TRBJ2-3; D possibly corresponds to TRBD2 (7 bases). CDR1 and CDR2 from the germline V gene are GTSNPN and SVGIG (reference sequence). The germline V and J ends were trimmed by 2 bases and 2 bases, with 14 bases remaining between them. The CDR3 is 15 amino acids. CDR3 protein: CAWSKGGVYTDTQYF. CDR3 bases: TGTGCCTGGAGTAAGGGGGGGGTCTACACAGATACGCAGTATTTT.

This chain connects TRBV5-5 to TRBJ2-7; D is perhaps TRBD2 (6 bases). The CDR3 runs to 15 residues. From germline, CDR1 is SGHKS and CDR2 YYEKEE (reference sequence). The V gene lost 4 bases and the J gene lost 4 bases, with 18 bases spanning the gap. CDR3: CASSLGVAATYEQYF. CDR3 DNA: TGTGCCAGCAGCCTTGGGGTAGCGGCGACTTACGAGCAGTACTTC.

V and J are TRBV11-2 and TRBJ2-3, with D perhaps TRBD1 (5 bases). Germline V gene data show CDR1 as SGHAT and CDR2 as FQNNGV. With 4 bases removed from V and 1 base from J, the gap between germline ends came to 9 bases. This CDR3 is built from 14 residues. The CDR3 DNA reads as TGTGCCAGCAGCTGGGGCCGGGGCACAGATACGCAGTATTTT. It translates to CASSWGRGTDTQYF.

The chain combines TRBV6-5 with TRBJ2-7; a weak D match, TRBD2 (5 bases). V was clipped by 5 bases and J by 5 bases, with 16 bases between them. The CDR3 is 14 residues long. The germline V gene encodes CDR1 MNHEY and CDR2 SVGAGI. The CDR3 region has the DNA TGTGCCAGCAGTCAACTAGTCACGGTGCACGAGCAGTACTTC. Protein product: CASSQLVTVHEQYF.

The chain carries TRBV14 and TRBJ2-5, with D uncertain. The DNA end is a closer match to TRBJ2-7, so the J assignment may be wrong. Germline V CDR1 and CDR2: SGHDN, FVKESK. The CDR3 contains 15 residues. The CDR3: CASSQDLGRNYEQYF. CDR3 sequence (DNA): TGTGCCAGCAGCCAAGATTTAGGCAGGAACTACGAGCAGTACTTC.

This clone rates as medium-sized. The chain couples TRBV19 to TRBJ2-2; no reliable D call. In germline, CDR1 is LNHDA, CDR2 SQIVND (reference sequence). CDR3 length equals 15 residues. V was clipped by 5 bases and J by 0 bases, with 10 bases between them. As DNA, the CDR3 is TGTGCCAGTAGTGTCCGGACCACGAACACCGGGGAGCTGTTTTTT. Translation gives CASSVRTTNTGELFF. The full variable domain, with the rest looked up from reference TRBV19 and TRBJ2-2, is DGGITQSPKYLFRKEGQNVTLSCEQNLNHDAMYWYRQDPGQGLRLIYYSQIVNDFQKGDIAEGYSVSREKKESFPLTVTSAQKNPTAFYLCASSVRTTNTGELFFGEGSRLTVL.

The CDR3, as DNA: TGCAGCGTTCGTTTAGGAACAGGGGGCGGAGAGACCCAGTACTTC. Its translation: CSVRLGTGGGETQYF. The J gene is TRBJ2-5, the V gene TRBV29-1, with 9 bases matching TRBD1. V shed 5 bases, J shed 4 bases, and the junction held 11 bases outside the gene matches. Germline values: CDR1 SQVTM, CDR2 ANQGSEA. The CDR3 loop spans 15 amino acids.

This sequence joins TRBV6-6 and TRBJ1-1; D is undetermined. Germline lookup yields CDR1 MNHNY and CDR2 SVGAGI (reference sequence). The CDR3 spans 15 residues. V shed 0 bases and J shed 7 bases, with 15 bases lying between them. For the CDR3, the DNA is TGTGCCAGCAGTTACTCGAATTTAAGGCAAGGTGAAGCTTTCTTT. It encodes CASSYSNLRQGEAFF.

The CDR3: CASSLQGGTNTEAFF. Here the CDR3 DNA reads TGTGCCAGCAGCTTACAGGGGGGGACGAACACTGAAGCTTTCTTT. The V gene is TRBV7-9, the J gene TRBJ1-1, with 7 positions matching TRBD1. The germline gives CDR1 SEHNR, CDR2 FQNEAQ (reference sequence). V was clipped by 2 bases and J by 1 base; unmatched bases: 4. The CDR3 totals 15 residues.

The table lists this clone with a count of one. The chain has TRBV19 and TRBJ2-2; TRBD1 or TRBD2 may be the D gene (6 bases each). Trimming pared 6 bases from V and 4 bases from J, leaving 9 bases between. The CDR3 runs 13 residues. Germline values: CDR1 LNHDA, CDR2 SQIVND (reference sequence). The CDR3 spells CASSPGATGELFF. In nucleotides, the CDR3 is TGTGCCAGTAGCCCGGGGGCCACCGGGGAGCTGTTTTTT.